Below are 4 T cell receptor beta chains sequenced from a single sample in a study of shared clonotypes between healthy human individuals. Naive-designated CD8 cells lacked CD45RO, were positively enriched for CCR7, and omitted terminally differentiated effector memory CD45RA+ cells. Profiled with immunoSEQ multiplex PCR; TCRdb holds only in-frame clones, not every one. The repertoire includes under 850,000 clones, 90% to 95% of them detected once, and nearly 25% sits in the top ten. Specimen: naive CD8+ T cells sorted from blood. These receptor sequences come from a man aged 30-40 years in good health.

The rearrangement uses TRBV4-1 and TRBJ1-1; a possible D gene is TRBD1 (6 bases). The CDR3 is made up of 15 amino acids. Germline CDR1 is MGHRA and CDR2 is YSYEKL. Trimming shortened V by 5 bases and J by 1 base, and 14 bases separated the two germline ends. The CDR3 DNA follows: TGCGCCAGCAGCGCCCTGGGGGCGCGGAACACTGAAGCTTTCTTT. Translating gives CASSALGARNTEAFF.

The chain recombines TRBV30 with TRBJ2-2; 11 bases align to TRBD1. Per the germline V gene, CDR1 is GTSNPN and CDR2 is SVGIG (reference sequence). The V gene end was trimmed by 5 bases and the J gene end by 3 bases; junction bases not matched to a gene: 8. This CDR3 comprises 16 residues. CDR3 amino acids: CAWYRDRGTHTGELFF. CDR3 coding DNA: TGTGCCTGGTATCGGGACAGGGGGACACACACCGGGGAGCTGTTTTTT.

The rearrangement uses TRBV7-9 and TRBJ2-5, with TRBD2 identical over 9 bases. Looked up from germline, CDR1 is SEHNR and CDR2 is FQNEAQ (reference sequence). The CDR3 is made up of 15 amino acids. V lost 5 bases to trimming and J lost 5 bases; unmatched junction nucleotides: 9. CDR3 in amino acids: CASSQMTSGWETQYF. The CDR3, as DNA: TGTGCCAGCAGCCAAATGACTAGCGGCTGGGAGACCCAGTACTTC.

This chain links TRBV7-9 with TRBJ1-3, with 8 positions matching TRBD1. J gave up 4 bases and V 2 bases, and 10 bases lay outside the gene matches. CDR1 is SEHNR and CDR2 is FQNEAQ in the germline V gene (reference sequence). The CDR3 extends over 17 amino acids. CDR3 loop: CASSLPNGQGHGNTIYF. The CDR3 nucleotides are TGTGCCAGCAGCTTACCGAACGGACAGGGCCACGGAAACACCATATATTTT.